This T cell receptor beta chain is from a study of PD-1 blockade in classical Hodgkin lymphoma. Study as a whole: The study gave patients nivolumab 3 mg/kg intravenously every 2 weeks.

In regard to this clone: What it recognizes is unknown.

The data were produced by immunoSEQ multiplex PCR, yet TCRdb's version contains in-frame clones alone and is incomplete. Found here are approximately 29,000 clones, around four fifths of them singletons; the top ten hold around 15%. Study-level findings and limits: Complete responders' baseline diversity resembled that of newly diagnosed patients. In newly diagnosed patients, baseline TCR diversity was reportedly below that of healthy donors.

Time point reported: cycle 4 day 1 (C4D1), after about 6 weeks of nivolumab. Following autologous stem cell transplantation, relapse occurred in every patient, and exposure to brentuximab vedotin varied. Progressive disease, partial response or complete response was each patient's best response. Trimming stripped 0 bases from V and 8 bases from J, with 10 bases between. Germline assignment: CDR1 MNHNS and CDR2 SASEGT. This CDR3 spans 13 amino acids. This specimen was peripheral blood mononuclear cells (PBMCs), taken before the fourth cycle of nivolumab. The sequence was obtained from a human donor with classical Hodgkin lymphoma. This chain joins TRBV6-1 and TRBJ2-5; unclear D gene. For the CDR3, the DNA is TGTGCCAGCAGTGAAGCGCCGGACGTTACCCAGTACTTC. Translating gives CASSEAPDVTQYF.